This T cell receptor beta chain is drawn from a study of cytomegalovirus exposure and HLA in healthy donors. The CDR3 sequence is 13 residues long. Germline-derived CDR1 and CDR2 are ENHRY and SYGVKD. V lost 10 bases and J lost 3, with 16 bases in between. Primers included in the PCR were 60 Vbeta and 13 Jbeta primers. Data came from immunoSEQ multiplex PCR; TCRdb stores just in-frame clones and leaves some out. The data show approximately 90,000 clones, approximately 80% seen once. The V gene is TRBV10-3, the J gene TRBJ2-7, with a tentative D call TRBD1 (6 bases). Source material: PBMCs. This receptor was taken from a man aged 30 to 45 in good health and CMV-seronegative. CDR3 nucleotides: TGTGCCACCACAGGGAATAGTGGCTACGAGCAGTACTTC. Encoded protein: CATTGNSGYEQYF.